The rows below give T cell receptor beta chains drawn from one sample of a study of T cell repertoires in cytomegalovirus infection. Each CDR3 protein is one row after TCRdb ran MiXCR on the reads. The repertoire holds 250,000 to 300,000 distinct CDR3 sequences, with around 9% as singletons. Sequenced: PBMCs. The receptors originated from a human donor in good health (CMV status not recorded). Some clones in this sample may be carry-over from other donors' samples. The CDR3 runs from the conserved cysteine through the conserved F or W. A D gene is named only where the DNA matches it firmly. Size tells how often a clone was seen (once, few, many) or the class of an expanded clone, and some rows leave it out.

D | J | V | size | length | CDR3 | DNA
TRBD1 | TRBJ2-7 | TRBV7-8 | many | 16 | CASSLQGTGVKNEQYF | TGTGCCAGCAGCCTCCAAGGGACAGGGGTTAAGAACGAGCAGTACTTC
NA | TRBJ2-1 | TRBV5-1 | many | 15 | CASSSRTLESDEQFF | TGCGCCAGCAGCTCCCGGACCCTTGAATCCGATGAGCAGTTCTTC
TRBD1 | TRBJ1-1 | TRBV6-2/TRBV6-3 | many | 14 | CASSRRGPNTEAFF | TGTGCCAGCAGTCGCAGGGGGCCGAACACTGAAGCTTTCTTT
TRBD2 | TRBJ2-5 | TRBV19 | few | 15 | CASSIAAGDQETQYF | TGTGCCAGTAGTATTGCCGCGGGGGACCAAGAGACCCAGTACTTC
NA | TRBJ1-3 | TRBV28 | many | 16 | CASSGGSINSGNTIYF | TGTGCCAGCAGCGGCGGCAGTATAAACTCTGGAAACACCATATATTTT
TRBD2 | TRBJ2-2 | TRBV7-2 | many | 17 | CASSLSTAGGAAGELFF | TGTGCCAGCAGCTTGAGCACAGCGGGAGGTGCGGCCGGGGAGCTGTTTTTT
TRBD2 | TRBJ2-3 | TRBV7-2 | many | 20 | CASSLKTGTSGPSTTDTQYF | TGTGCCAGCAGCTTAAAGACCGGGACTAGCGGTCCCTCCACTACAGATACGCAGTATTTT
TRBD1 | TRBJ1-5 | TRBV20-1 | NA | 14 | CSAERDRGDQPQHF | TGCAGTGCTGAGAGGGACAGGGGGGATCAGCCCCAGCATTTT
NA | TRBJ2-2 | TRBV12-5 | many | 15 | CASGLGSGAFGELFF | TGTGCTAGTGGTTTGGGCTCGGGGGCCTTCGGGGAGCTGTTTTTT
NA | TRBJ1-3 | TRBV11-3 | many | 15 | CASSLWGDSGNTIYF | TGTGCCAGCAGCTTGTGGGGCGACTCTGGAAACACCATATATTTT
NA | TRBJ2-7 | TRBV29-1 | many | 13 | CSVPGASSYEQYF | TGCAGCGTGCCAGGAGCGAGCTCCTACGAGCAGTACTTC
TRBD1 | TRBJ2-2 | TRBV5-8 | NA | 16 | CASSKGQGPNTGELFF | TGTGCCAGCAGCAAGGGACAGGGGCCGAACACCGGGGAGCTGTTTTTT
NA | TRBJ1-3 | TRBV20-1 | few | 15 | CSATNDPYSGNTIYF | TGCAGTGCTACGAACGACCCCTACTCTGGAAACACCATATATTTT
TRBD2 | TRBJ2-1 | TRBV25-1 | many | 14 | CASSGLAGADEQFF | TGTGCCAGCAGTGGTCTAGCGGGAGCGGATGAGCAGTTCTTC
NA | TRBJ2-4 | TRBV19 | many | 14 | CASSSGLAKNIQYF | TGTGCCAGTAGTTCGGGACTAGCCAAAAACATTCAGTACTTC
NA | TRBJ2-2 | TRBV7-2 | many | 17 | CASSLRGGNAVSGELFF | TGTGCCAGCAGCTTAAGGGGGGGAAACGCCGTTTCCGGGGAGCTGTTTTTT
NA | TRBJ1-4 | TRBV12-3/TRBV12-4 | many | 16 | CASSFWGAPTNEKLFF | TGTGCCAGCAGTTTCTGGGGGGCACCAACTAATGAAAAACTGTTTTTT
TRBD1 | TRBJ1-5 | TRBV12-3/TRBV12-4 | few | 13 | CASRTGEGQPQHF | TGTGCCAGCCGGACAGGGGAGGGACAGCCCCAGCATTTT
TRBD1 | TRBJ1-6 | TRBV7-2 | NA | 17 | CASSLRTGGISQSPLHF | TGTGCCAGCAGCCTCCGAACAGGGGGCATCTCACAATCACCCCTCCACTTT
NA | TRBJ2-7 | TRBV7-2 | many | 14 | CASRHSGPRYEQYF | TGTGCCAGCAGACATTCGGGACCGCGCTACGAGCAGTACTTC
TRBD1 | TRBJ2-7 | TRBV6-2/TRBV6-3 | NA | 14 | CASNHAGTGPEQYF | TGTGCCAGCAACCACGCCGGGACAGGGCCCGAGCAGTACTTC
NA | TRBJ1-2 | TRBV7-2 | many | 13 | CASRLPNQGRYTF | TGTGCCAGCAGGTTACCCAACCAGGGGAGGTACACCTTC
NA | TRBJ2-1 | TRBV6-1 | many | 13 | CAARRDSSGGQFF | TGTGCCGCCAGACGGGATTCTTCTGGGGGGCAGTTCTTC
TRBD1 | TRBJ1-2 | TRBV28 | few | 15 | CASSFTDRGIYGYTF | TGTGCCAGCAGTTTCACCGACAGGGGGATTTATGGCTACACCTTC
NA | TRBJ1-1 | TRBV28 | many | 12 | CASSQKRGEAFF | TGTGCCAGCAGCCAAAAGAGGGGGGAGGCTTTCTTT
NA | TRBJ2-1 | TRBV6-1 | few | 17 | CASSETLGALKRNEQFF | TGTGCCAGCAGTGAAACCTTGGGGGCTCTCAAACGGAATGAGCAGTTCTTC
NA | TRBJ1-1 | TRBV5-6 | NA | 14 | CASTGGHLNTEAFF | TGTGCCAGTACCGGCGGGCACTTGAACACTGAAGCTTTCTTT
NA | TRBJ1-2 | TRBV4-3 | many | 13 | CASSQDDVEGYTF | TGCGCCAGCAGCCAAGATGATGTCGAAGGCTACACCTTC
NA | TRBJ2-1 | TRBV4-1 | once | 16 | CASSQEGSGWKDEQFF | TGCGCCAGCAGCCAAGAAGGCAGCGGATGGAAAGATGAGCAGTTCTTC
NA | TRBJ1-6 | TRBV20-1 | few | 12 | CSARDAGSPLHF | TGCAGTGCTAGAGATGCAGGCTCACCCCTCCACTTT
NA | TRBJ1-3 | TRBV29-1 | NA | 11 | CSVEKGNTIYF | TGCAGCGTTGAAAAAGGAAACACCATATATTTT
NA | TRBJ2-1 | TRBV5-4 | NA | 13 | CASSPGLVNEQFF | TGTGCCAGCAGCCCGGGACTTGTGAATGAGCAGTTCTTC
NA | TRBJ1-6 | TRBV12-3/TRBV12-4 | few | 11 | CASSFGESLHF | TGTGCCAGCAGTTTCGGGGAATCCCTCCACTTT
NA | TRBJ2-1 | TRBV29-1 | NA | 11 | CSGRGIDEQFF | TGCAGCGGGAGAGGGATCGATGAGCAGTTCTTC
NA | TRBJ2-1 | TRBV7-2 | many | 15 | CASSQGSLASNEQFF | TGTGCCAGCAGCCAAGGGAGCCTAGCGAGCAATGAGCAGTTCTTC
TRBD2 | TRBJ2-3 | TRBV12-3/TRBV12-4 | many | 16 | CASSLAGGAYSDTQYF | TGTGCCAGCAGTTTAGCCGGGGGGGCCTATTCAGATACGCAGTATTTT
NA | TRBJ1-5 | TRBV7-2 | medium-sized | 15 | CASSVQKGSNQPQHF | TGTGCCAGCAGTGTCCAAAAGGGTAGCAATCAGCCCCAGCATTTT
TRBD1 | TRBJ1-2 | TRBV11-2 | many | 15 | CASSPTRGHDYGYTF | TGTGCCAGCAGCCCCACCAGGGGGCACGACTATGGCTACACCTTC
TRBD2 | TRBJ2-7 | TRBV2 | NA | 13 | CASRTSGNYEQYF | TGTGCCAGTCGGACTAGCGGGAACTACGAGCAGTACTTC
NA | TRBJ1-2 | TRBV7-2 | many | 12 | CASSLAAASYTF | TGTGCCAGCAGCTTAGCCGCAGCGAGCTACACCTTC
NA | TRBJ1-1 | TRBV7-9 | many | 13 | CVISGQMNTEAFF | TGTGTCATATCGGGTCAGATGAACACTGAAGCTTTCTTT
NA | TRBJ1-1 | TRBV6-2/TRBV6-3 | NA | 14 | CASSYSVVNTEAFF | TGTGCCAGCAGTTACTCGGTCGTGAACACTGAAGCTTTCTTT
TRBD1 | TRBJ2-3 | TRBV12-3/TRBV12-4 | many | 15 | CASRRARQGQDTQYF | TGTGCCAGCAGGCGCGCCCGACAGGGGCAGGATACGCAGTATTTT
NA | TRBJ2-5 | TRBV5-4 | NA | 13 | CASTPPGVETQYF | TGTGCCAGCACCCCCCCCGGGGTAGAGACCCAGTACTTC
TRBD2 | TRBJ2-1 | TRBV19 | many | 16 | CASSVTPGLGGNEQFF | TGTGCCAGTAGTGTCACCCCGGGACTAGGTGGCAATGAGCAGTTCTTC